This T cell receptor beta chain was observed in a study of blood T cell repertoires in COVID-19. Study-level background: Samples of COVID-19 (acute and convalescent) were obtained from the United States, Italy and Spain. From T cells, B-cell-depleted T cells, or PBMCs came the material, which was cDNA or gDNA.

Assay: immunoSEQ multiplex PCR; the TCRdb copy retains only in-frame clones and omits some. Of fewer than 200,000 clones listed, roughly 85% are singletons. V shed 7 bases, J shed 3 bases, and the junction held 12 bases outside the gene matches. CDR1 is SNHLY, CDR2 FYNNEI, per germline. This CDR3 contains 17 residues. The receptor was isolated from a man aged 60 to 69 with active or convalescent COVID-19. The V call is TRBV2, the J call TRBJ1-1; 12 bases map to TRBD1. Sequenced input: peripheral blood. This CDR3 is CASTRLRDRGPDTEAFF. CDR3 DNA sequence: TGTGCCAGCACGAGACTCCGGGACAGGGGGCCTGACACTGAAGCTTTCTTT.